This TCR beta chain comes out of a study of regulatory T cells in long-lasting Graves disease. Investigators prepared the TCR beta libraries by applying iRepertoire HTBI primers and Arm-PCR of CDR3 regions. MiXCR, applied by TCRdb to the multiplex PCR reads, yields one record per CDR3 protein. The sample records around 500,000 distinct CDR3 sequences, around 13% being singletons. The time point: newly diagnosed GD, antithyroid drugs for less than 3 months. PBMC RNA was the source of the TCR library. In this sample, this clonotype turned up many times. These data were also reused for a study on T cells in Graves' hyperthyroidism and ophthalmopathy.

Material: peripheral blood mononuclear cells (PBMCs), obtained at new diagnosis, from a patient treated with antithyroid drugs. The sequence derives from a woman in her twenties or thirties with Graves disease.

This chain's CDR3 is CASVRGRGEETQYF. In DNA form, the CDR3 reads TGTGCCAGCGTCCGGGGCAGGGGGGAAGAGACCCAGTACTTC. The genes are TRBV2 and TRBJ2-5, with D possibly being TRBD1 (7 bases). V was pared by 8 bases and J by 3 bases, with 16 bases between. The germline V gene has CDR1 SNHLY and CDR2 FYNNEI. The CDR3 is 14 residues long. Full variable domain (remainder filled in from reference TRBV2 and TRBJ2-5): EPEVTQTPSHQVTQMGQEVILRCVPISNHLYFYWYRQILGQKVEFLVSFYNNEISEKSEIFDDQFSVERPDGSNFTLKIRSTKLEDSAMYFCASVRGRGEETQYFGPGTRLLVL.